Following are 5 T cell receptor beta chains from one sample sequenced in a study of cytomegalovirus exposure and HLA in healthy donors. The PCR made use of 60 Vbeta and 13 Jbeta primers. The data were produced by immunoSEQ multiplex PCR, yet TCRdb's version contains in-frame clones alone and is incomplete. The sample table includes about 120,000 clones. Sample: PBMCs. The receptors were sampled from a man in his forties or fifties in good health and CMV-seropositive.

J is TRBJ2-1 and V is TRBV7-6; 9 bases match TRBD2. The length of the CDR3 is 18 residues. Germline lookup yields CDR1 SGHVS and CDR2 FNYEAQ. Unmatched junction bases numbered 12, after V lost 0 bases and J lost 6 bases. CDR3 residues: CASSLARFSGGSGNEQFF. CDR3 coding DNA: TGTGCCAGCAGCTTAGCGCGATTCAGCGGGGGGTCGGGCAATGAGCAGTTCTTC.

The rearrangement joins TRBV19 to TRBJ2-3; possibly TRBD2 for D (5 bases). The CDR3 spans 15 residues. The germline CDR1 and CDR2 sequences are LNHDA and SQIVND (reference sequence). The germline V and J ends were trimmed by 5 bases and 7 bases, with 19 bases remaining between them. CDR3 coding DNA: TGTGCCAGTAGTCCTTCTGTAGCGCCGTTCCATACGCAGTATTTT. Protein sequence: CASSPSVAPFHTQYF.

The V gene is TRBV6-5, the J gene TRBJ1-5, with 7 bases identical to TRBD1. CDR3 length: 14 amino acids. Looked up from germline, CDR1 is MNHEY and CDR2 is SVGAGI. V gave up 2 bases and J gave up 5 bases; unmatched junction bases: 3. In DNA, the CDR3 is TGTGCCAGCAGTTACGGACAGGCGGATCAGCCCCAGCATTTT. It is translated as CASSYGQADQPQHF.

The CDR3 coding sequence is TGTGCCAGCAGTTATGCCGGTAGCGGGAGATGGGACATTCAGTACTTC. Its translation is CASSYAGSGRWDIQYF. The chain links TRBV6-5 to TRBJ2-4, with 9 bases aligning to TRBD2. The germline V gene encodes CDR1 MNHEY and CDR2 SVGAGI. This CDR3 spans 16 amino acids. V trimming: 3 bases; J trimming: 8 bases; junction bases outside the gene matches: 11.

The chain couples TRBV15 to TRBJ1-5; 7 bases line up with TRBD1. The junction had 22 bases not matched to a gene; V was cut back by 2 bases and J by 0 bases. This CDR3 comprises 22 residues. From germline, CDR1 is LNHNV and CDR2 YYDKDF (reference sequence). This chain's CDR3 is CATSRRIPDRVKKSYSNQPQHF. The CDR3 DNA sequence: TGTGCCACCAGCAGAAGAATCCCCGACAGGGTCAAAAAATCTTATAGCAATCAGCCCCAGCATTTT.